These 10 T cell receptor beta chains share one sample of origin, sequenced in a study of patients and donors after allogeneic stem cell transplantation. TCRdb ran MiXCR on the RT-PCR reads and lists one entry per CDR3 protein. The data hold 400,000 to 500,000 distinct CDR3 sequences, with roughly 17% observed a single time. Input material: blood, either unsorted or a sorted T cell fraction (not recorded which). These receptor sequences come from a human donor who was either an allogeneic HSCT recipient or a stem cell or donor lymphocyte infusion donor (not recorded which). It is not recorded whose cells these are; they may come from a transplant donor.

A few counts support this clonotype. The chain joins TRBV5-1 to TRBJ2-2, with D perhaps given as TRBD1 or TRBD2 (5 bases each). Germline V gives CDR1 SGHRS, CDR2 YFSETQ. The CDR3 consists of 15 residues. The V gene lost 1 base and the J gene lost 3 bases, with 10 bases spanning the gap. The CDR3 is CASSLRDPHTGELFF. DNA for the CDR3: TGCGCCAGCAGCTTGAGGGACCCACACACCGGGGAGCTGTTTTTT.

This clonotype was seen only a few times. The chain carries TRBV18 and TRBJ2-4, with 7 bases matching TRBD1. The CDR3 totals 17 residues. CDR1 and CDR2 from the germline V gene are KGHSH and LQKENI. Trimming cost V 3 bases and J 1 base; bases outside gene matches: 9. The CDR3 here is CASSPLTGLSAKNIQYF. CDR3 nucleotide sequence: TGTGCCAGCTCACCTCTGACAGGGTTGTCGGCCAAAAACATTCAGTACTTC.

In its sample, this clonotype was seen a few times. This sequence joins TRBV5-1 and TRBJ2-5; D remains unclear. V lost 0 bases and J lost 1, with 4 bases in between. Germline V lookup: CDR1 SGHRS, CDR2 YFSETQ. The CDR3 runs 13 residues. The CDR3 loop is CASSLAFQETQYF. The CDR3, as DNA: TGCGCCAGCAGCTTGGCATTCCAAGAGACCCAGTACTTC.

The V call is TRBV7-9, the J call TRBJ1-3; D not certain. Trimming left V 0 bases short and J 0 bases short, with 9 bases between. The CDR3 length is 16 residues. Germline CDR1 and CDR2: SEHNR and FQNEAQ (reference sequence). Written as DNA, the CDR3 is TGTGCCAGCAGCTTAGCCCACAGTTTCTCTGGAAACACCATATATTTT. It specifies CASSLAHSFSGNTIYF.

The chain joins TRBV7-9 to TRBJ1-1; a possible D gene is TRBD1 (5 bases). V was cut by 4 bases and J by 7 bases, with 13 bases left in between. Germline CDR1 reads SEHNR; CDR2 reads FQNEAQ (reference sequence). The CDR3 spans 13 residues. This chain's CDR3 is CASSSARGLEAFF. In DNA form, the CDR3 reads TGTGCCAGCAGCTCAGCAAGGGGCCTTGAAGCTTTCTTT.

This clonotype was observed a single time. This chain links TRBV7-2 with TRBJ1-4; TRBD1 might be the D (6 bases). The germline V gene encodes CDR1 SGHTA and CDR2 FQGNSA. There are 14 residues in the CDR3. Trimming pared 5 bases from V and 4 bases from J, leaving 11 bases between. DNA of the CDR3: TGTGCCAGCAGCCCAGACAGGTTTAATGAAAAACTGTTTTTT. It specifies CASSPDRFNEKLFF.

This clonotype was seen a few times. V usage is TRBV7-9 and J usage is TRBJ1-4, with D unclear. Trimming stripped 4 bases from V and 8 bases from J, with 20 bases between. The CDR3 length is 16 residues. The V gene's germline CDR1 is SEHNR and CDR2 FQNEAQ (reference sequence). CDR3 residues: CASSSKNRRVEEKLFF. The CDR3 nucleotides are TGTGCCAGCAGCTCCAAAAACCGCCGAGTAGAGGAAAAACTGTTTTTT.

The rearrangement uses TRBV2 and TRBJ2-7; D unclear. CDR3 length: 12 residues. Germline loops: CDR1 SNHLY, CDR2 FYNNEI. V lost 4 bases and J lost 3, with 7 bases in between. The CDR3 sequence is CASSGYNYEQYF. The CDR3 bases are TGTGCCAGCAGTGGATACAACTACGAGCAGTACTTC.

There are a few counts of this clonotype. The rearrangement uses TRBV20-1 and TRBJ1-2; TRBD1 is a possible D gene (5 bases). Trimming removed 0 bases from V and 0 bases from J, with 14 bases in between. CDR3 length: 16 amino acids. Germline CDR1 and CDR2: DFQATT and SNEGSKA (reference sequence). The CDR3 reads CSARDRGGLPNYGYTF. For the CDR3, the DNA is TGCAGTGCTAGAGATCGGGGGGGACTACCTAACTATGGCTACACCTTC.

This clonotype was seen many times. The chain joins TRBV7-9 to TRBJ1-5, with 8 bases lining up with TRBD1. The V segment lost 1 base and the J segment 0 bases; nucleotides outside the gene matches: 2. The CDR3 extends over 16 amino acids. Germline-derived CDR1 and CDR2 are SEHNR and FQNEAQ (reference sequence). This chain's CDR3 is CASSLGGQDSNQPQHF. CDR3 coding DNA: TGTGCCAGCAGCTTAGGGGGACAGGATAGCAATCAGCCCCAGCATTTT. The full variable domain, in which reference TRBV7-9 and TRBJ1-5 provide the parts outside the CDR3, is DTGVSQNPRHKITKRGQNVTFRCDPISEHNRLYWYRQTLGQGPEFLTYFQNEAQLEKSRLLSDRFSAERPKGSFSTLEIQRTEQGDSAMYLCASSLGGQDSNQPQHFGDGTRLSIL.